The clone carrying this TCR beta chain came up once. Sequenced by immunoSEQ multiplex PCR; TCRdb stores in-frame clones only, minus some. Here the sample spans around 130,000 clones, 84% being singletons. The CDR3 is made up of 14 amino acids. Germline lookup yields CDR1 MDHEN and CDR2 SYDVKM. Trimming at V came to 6 bases and at J to 7 bases, leaving 6 bases not matched to a gene. This sample was included in a study of blood T cell repertoires in COVID-19. The receptor's source is a human donor in a cohort sampled during active COVID-19. The sequencing sample was made of peripheral blood. This chain links TRBV28 with TRBJ1-3; 10 nucleotides align to TRBD1. CDR3 coding DNA: TGTGCCAGCAGCGCCGGGACAGGGGCCAACACCATATATTTT. Its protein product is CASSAGTGANTIYF.